Here is one T cell receptor (beta chain) with its context. Its antigen is still unknown. The data were obtained in a study of post-analysis software for immune sequencing data. General study findings and limits: Relative to controls, patients had about 5 TRBV segments at higher frequency, with TRBV5-6, TRBV5-1 and TRBV20-1 among these.

The CDR3 loop spans 15 amino acids. Per the germline V gene, CDR1 is ENHRY and CDR2 is SYGVKD. Trimming took off 0 bases at V and 3 bases at J, with 8 bases between the two ends. TCR beta cDNA libraries included unique molecular identifiers. One entry per CDR3 protein, called by TCRdb with MiXCR from the PCR reads. The sample lists hundreds of thousands of distinct CDR3 sequences, roughly 45% seen once, with 9% to 13% in the top ten. Sequenced sample: blood. The chain links TRBV10-3 to TRBJ1-4; D is possibly TRBD1 (6 bases). This clonotype was sampled from a girl aged 5 to 17 with multiple sclerosis. The DNA for the CDR3 is TGTGCCATCAGTGAGTCGGGGGCATCTAATGAAAAACTGTTTTTT. Translating it yields CAISESGASNEKLFF.